These T cell receptor beta chains were read from a single sample in a study of T-cell memory formation after mild COVID-19. TCRdb used MiXCR to reprocess the 5' RACE reads, holding one entry per CDR3 protein. Of hundreds of thousands of distinct CDR3 sequences in the sample, approximately 15% were seen once. The sequencing sample was made of PBMCs or a T cell subset sorted from them (not recorded which). These TCRs come from a man aged 18 to 35 who had mild COVID-19 (a few samples of this study predate the infection). Cell type and time point are not known. Both conserved end residues are part of each CDR3. The order of the fields is J gene, D gene, clone size, V gene, CDR3 protein, CDR3 DNA. The D gene is left open where the match is weak. For some rows the clone size is stated as once, few or many, or as a class when expanded; others skip it.

J: TRBJ1-5; D: TRBD1; size: few; V: TRBV28; CDR3: CASRPSGGRQPQHF; DNA: TGTGCCAGCCGGCCGTCAGGGGGAAGGCAGCCCCAGCATTTT
J: TRBJ1-4; D: TRBD1; size: .; V: TRBV18; CDR3: CASSGQRNEKLFF; DNA: TGTGCCAGCTCGGGACAGCGGAATGAAAAACTGTTTTTT
J: TRBJ2-3; D: TRBD2; size: many; V: TRBV12-3/TRBV12-4; CDR3: CASSFGGAGDTQYF; DNA: TGTGCCAGCAGTTTCGGGGGGGCCGGAGATACGCAGTATTTT
J: TRBJ2-1; D: .; size: .; V: TRBV6-6; CDR3: CASSYGGPYNEQFF; DNA: TGTGCCAGCAGTTATGGTGGGCCCTACAATGAGCAGTTCTTC
J: TRBJ1-2; D: .; size: many; V: TRBV5-1; CDR3: CASSMDSDNYGYTF; DNA: TGCGCCAGCAGCATGGACAGCGATAACTATGGCTACACCTTC
J: TRBJ2-5; D: TRBD2; size: .; V: TRBV7-9; CDR3: CASSLRTSGGSETQYF; DNA: TGTGCCAGCAGTCTGAGGACTAGCGGGGGGTCAGAGACCCAGTACTTC
J: TRBJ1-5; D: .; size: .; V: TRBV7-2; CDR3: CASGPTNQPQHF; DNA: TGTGCCAGCGGACCGACAAATCAGCCCCAGCATTTT
J: TRBJ1-5; D: .; size: few; V: TRBV24-1; CDR3: CATTGEGRSPYQPQHF; DNA: TGTGCCACCACCGGGGAAGGGCGTTCCCCTTATCAGCCCCAGCATTTT
J: TRBJ1-3; D: .; size: .; V: TRBV4-1; CDR3: CASSQAGRAGNTIYF; DNA: TGCGCCAGCAGCCAAGCGGGTAGGGCTGGAAACACCATATATTTT
J: TRBJ2-7; D: .; size: few; V: TRBV25-1; CDR3: CASSEGKNEQYF; DNA: TGTGCCAGCAGTGAAGGGAAAAACGAGCAGTACTTC
J: TRBJ1-3; D: TRBD1; size: .; V: TRBV15; CDR3: CASSTDRVTGNTIYF; DNA: TGTGCCTCCTCCACCGACAGGGTAACTGGAAACACCATATATTTT
J: TRBJ2-1; D: TRBD2; size: .; V: TRBV19; CDR3: CASSIPGGNNEQFF; DNA: TGTGCCAGTAGTATACCGGGGGGAAACAATGAGCAGTTCTTC
J: TRBJ2-5; D: TRBD1; size: few; V: TRBV5-6; CDR3: CASRARQGSYGETQYF; DNA: TGTGCCAGCAGAGCCAGACAGGGTAGTTACGGAGAGACCCAGTACTTC